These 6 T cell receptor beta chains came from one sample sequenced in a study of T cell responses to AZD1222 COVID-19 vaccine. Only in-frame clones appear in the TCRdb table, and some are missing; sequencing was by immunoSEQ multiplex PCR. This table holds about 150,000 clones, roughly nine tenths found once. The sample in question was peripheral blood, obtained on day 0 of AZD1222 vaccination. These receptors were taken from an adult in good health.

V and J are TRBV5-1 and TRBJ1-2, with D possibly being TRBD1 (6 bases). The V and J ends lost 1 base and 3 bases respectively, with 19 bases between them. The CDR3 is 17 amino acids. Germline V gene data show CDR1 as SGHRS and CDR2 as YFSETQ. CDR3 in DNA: TGCGCCAGCAGCTTGAATTTCGGAAGCGAGGGGGACTATGGCTACACCTTC. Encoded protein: CASSLNFGSEGDYGYTF.

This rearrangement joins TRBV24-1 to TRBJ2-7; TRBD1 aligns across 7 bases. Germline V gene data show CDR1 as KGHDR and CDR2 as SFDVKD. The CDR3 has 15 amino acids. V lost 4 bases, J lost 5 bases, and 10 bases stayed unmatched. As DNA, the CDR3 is TGTGCCACCAGTGACCCCAGGGGGAGTGGGGACGAGCAGTACTTC. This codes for CATSDPRGSGDEQYF.

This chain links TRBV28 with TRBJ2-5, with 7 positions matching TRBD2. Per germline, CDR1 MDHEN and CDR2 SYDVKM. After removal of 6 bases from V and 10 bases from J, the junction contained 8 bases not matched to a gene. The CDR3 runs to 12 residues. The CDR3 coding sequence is TGTGCCAGCAGCCCACGGAGGGACTACCAGTACTTC. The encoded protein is CASSPRRDYQYF.

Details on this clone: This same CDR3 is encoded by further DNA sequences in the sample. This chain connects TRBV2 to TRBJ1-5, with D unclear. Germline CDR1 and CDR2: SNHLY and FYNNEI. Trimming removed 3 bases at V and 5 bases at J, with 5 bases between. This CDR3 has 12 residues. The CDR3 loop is CASSDPDQPQHF. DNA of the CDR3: TGTGCCAGCAGTGACCCCGATCAGCCCCAGCATTTT.

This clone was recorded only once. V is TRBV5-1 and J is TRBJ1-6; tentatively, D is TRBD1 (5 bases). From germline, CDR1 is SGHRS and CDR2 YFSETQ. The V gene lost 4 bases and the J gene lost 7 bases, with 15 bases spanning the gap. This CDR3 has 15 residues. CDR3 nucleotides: TGCGCCAGCAGCACCGGGACGGCGGGAAATTCACCCCTCCACTTT. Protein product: CASSTGTAGNSPLHF.

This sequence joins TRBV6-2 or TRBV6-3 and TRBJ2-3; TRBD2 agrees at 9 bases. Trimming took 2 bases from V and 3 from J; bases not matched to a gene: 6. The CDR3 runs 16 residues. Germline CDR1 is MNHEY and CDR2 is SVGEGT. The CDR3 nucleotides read TGTGCCAGCAGTTACGGGTGGCTAGCGGGAACAGATACGCAGTATTTT. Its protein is CASSYGWLAGTDTQYF.